These 22 T cell receptor beta chains originate from one sample sequenced in a study of cytomegalovirus exposure and HLA in healthy donors (dated by TCRdb to 2015 to 2018). The receptor library was made with the immunoSEQ multiplex PCR assay. For the multiplex PCR, a mixture combining 60 forward primers for TCR Vbeta segments and 13 reverse primers for TCR Jbeta segments was used. In TCRdb, the immuneACCESS table is reduced to in-frame sequences with V and J assigned. These tables do not hold every clone; where another copy was compared, an unresolved V gene accounts for under half, and the others remain unexplained. This sample gives 160,000 or so clones in total; approximately 79% of them show up just once. The leading ten clones occupy 5% to 7% of the sample. The specimen sequenced was PBMCs. Source of these receptors: a middle-aged man in good health and CMV-seropositive.

Comments on this clone: One end of the junction does not line up with germline, which may come from a read error. This sequence joins TRBV9 and TRBJ2-6, with D possibly TRBD1 on 5 matching bases. CDR1 and CDR2 from the germline V gene are SGDLS and YYNGEE. The CDR3 has 16 amino acids. CDR3 loop: CASSVGIGTGANGLTF. CDR3 sequence (DNA): TGTGCCAGCAGCGTAGGAATAGGAACTGGGGCCAACGGCCTGACTTTC.

The rearrangement uses TRBV5-1 and TRBJ1-1; D gene uncertain. Trimming took off 0 bases at V and 0 bases at J, with 6 bases between the two ends. The CDR3 has 14 amino acids. Per the germline V gene, CDR1 is SGHRS and CDR2 is YFSETQ. In DNA, the CDR3 is TGCGCCAGCAGCTTGGAGGCGGTGAACACTGAAGCTTTCTTT. Translating it yields CASSLEAVNTEAFF.

The CDR3 bases are TGTGCCAGCAGCTCGGGAGGTGGCGGAGATACGCAGTATTTT. This codes for CASSSGGGGDTQYF. This chain links TRBV7-9 with TRBJ2-3; 7 bases fit TRBD2. The length of the CDR3 is 14 residues. V shed 4 bases, J shed 5 bases, and the junction held 6 bases outside the gene matches. Germline values: CDR1 SEHNR, CDR2 FQNEAQ (reference sequence).

The J gene is TRBJ2-1, the V gene TRBV13, with 16 nucleotides matching TRBD2. CDR3 size: 16 residues. CDR1 PRHDT and CDR2 FYEKMQ come from the germline V gene (reference sequence). V shed 5 bases, J shed 10 bases, and the junction held 8 bases outside the gene matches. In nucleotides, the CDR3 is TGTGCCAGCAGCCCCTACGGGACTAGCGGGAGGGCGGAGCAGTTCTTC. It specifies CASSPYGTSGRAEQFF.

This chain joins TRBV5-5 and TRBJ2-3, with TRBD2 identical over 15 bases. Germline-derived CDR1 and CDR2 are SGHKS and YYEKEE (reference sequence). The CDR3 length is 15 residues. V was pared by 4 bases and J by 6 bases, with 3 bases of the junction left unmatched. CDR3 region: CASSGLAGGGDTQYF. The CDR3 bases are TGTGCCAGCAGCGGACTAGCGGGAGGGGGGGATACGCAGTATTTT.

This clone was recorded once. The rearrangement uses TRBV4-1 and TRBJ2-3; 9 nucleotides agree with TRBD2. The CDR3 runs 17 residues. V lost 1 base and J lost 4; bases outside the gene matches: 9. Germline CDR1 is MGHRA and CDR2 is YSYEKL. CDR3 coding DNA: TGCGCCAGCAGCCAAGGTCTAGCGGGATCAGGGGCAGATACGCAGTATTTT. Protein sequence: CASSQGLAGSGADTQYF.

The V call is TRBV5-4, the J call TRBJ2-3; D may be TRBD2 (5 bases). The V end lost 4 bases, the J end lost 0 bases, and 15 bases lay between the germline ends. CDR1 SGHNT and CDR2 YYREEE come from the germline V gene (reference sequence). The CDR3 contains 16 residues. The CDR3, as DNA: TGTGCCAGCAGCCGGGTTTCGGGGTCTAGCACAGATACGCAGTATTTT. Translation gives CASSRVSGSSTDTQYF.

This clone was picked up one time. The chain recombines TRBV5-4 with TRBJ2-7; 12 nucleotides align to TRBD2. Germline V gene data show CDR1 as SGHNT and CDR2 as YYREEE (reference sequence). The CDR3 runs to 16 residues. Unmatched junction bases numbered 12, after V lost 5 bases and J lost 6 bases. CDR3 sequence reads: CASSRGASGRASEQYF. CDR3 nucleotide sequence: TGTGCCAGCAGTCGGGGGGCTAGCGGGAGGGCCTCCGAGCAGTACTTC.

On this clone: Relative to the germline gene, one junction end is altered; a read error may explain this. The chain employs TRBV7-9 and TRBJ2-7, with 8 bases that match TRBD2. The CDR3 consists of 16 residues. CDR1 SEHNR and CDR2 FQNEAQ come from the germline V gene (reference sequence). In DNA form, the CDR3 reads TGTTCCAGCAGTCCTCGGGGGGGAGGGGAGTTGAGAGAGCAGTACTTC. Translating it yields CSSSPRGGGELREQYF.

The chain uses TRBV5-4 and TRBJ1-2; 8 nucleotides align to TRBD1. The germline V gene has CDR1 SGHNT and CDR2 YYREEE (reference sequence). V was clipped by 0 bases and J by 5 bases; unmatched bases: 6. The CDR3 sequence is 15 residues long. The CDR3 DNA reads as TGTGCCAGCAGCTTGGGGCAGGGGGCTGGGTATGGCTACACCTTC. It specifies CASSLGQGAGYGYTF.

As concerns this clone: An end of the junction does not agree with germline; a read error may underlie this. The chain links TRBV7-7 to TRBJ2-3, with 8 bases lining up with TRBD1. The germline V gene encodes CDR1 SSHAT and CDR2 FNYEAQ (reference sequence). The CDR3 spans 13 residues. This CDR3 reads CASSGQGSDTQYF. The CDR3 nucleotides are TGTGCTAGCAGCGGACAGGGTTCAGATACGCAGTATTTT.

The V call is TRBV5-1, the J call TRBJ1-1; the match to TRBD1 covers 7 bases. The V gene end was trimmed by 3 bases and the J gene end by 1 base; junction bases not matched to a gene: 3. Germline CDR1 and CDR2: SGHRS and YFSETQ. The CDR3 is 14 residues long. The CDR3 is CASSYGQENTEAFF. Written as DNA, the CDR3 is TGCGCCAGCAGCTATGGACAGGAGAACACTGAAGCTTTCTTT.

The chain links TRBV19 to TRBJ2-5; D might be TRBD2 (7 bases). CDR1 LNHDA and CDR2 SQIVND come from the germline V gene (reference sequence). Trimming left V 9 bases short and J 5 bases short, with 19 bases between. This CDR3 has 14 residues. CDR3 region: CARVKRGRVETQYF. The DNA of the CDR3 is TGTGCCAGGGTTAAGAGGGGGAGGGTGGAGACCCAGTACTTC.

This clone was observed once. This rearrangement joins TRBV5-1 to TRBJ2-3; 7 bases match TRBD2. The CDR3 runs 15 residues. The V segment lost 0 bases and the J segment 2 bases; nucleotides outside the gene matches: 3. Per germline, CDR1 SGHRS and CDR2 YFSETQ. The CDR3 DNA sequence: TGCGCCAGCAGCTTGGTAAGCGGGGTCACAGATACGCAGTATTTT. Protein sequence: CASSLVSGVTDTQYF.

The chain is built from TRBV5-4 and TRBJ2-1, with 7 bases lining up with TRBD1. V lost 4 bases and J lost 5; bases outside the gene matches: 6. Germline loops: CDR1 SGHNT, CDR2 YYREEE (reference sequence). The CDR3 length is 14 residues. CDR3 residues: CASSTRTGNNEQFF. The CDR3 DNA reads as TGTGCCAGCAGCACACGGACAGGCAACAATGAGCAGTTCTTC.

This clone has just one count. This chain links TRBV7-8 with TRBJ2-4, with 10 bases that match TRBD1. V shed 5 bases and J 5 bases; nucleotides not matched to a gene: 6. Germline V gives CDR1 SGHVS, CDR2 FQNEAQ. The CDR3 is made up of 15 amino acids. The CDR3: CASSRSGTGENIQYF. The CDR3 coding sequence is TGTGCCAGCAGCCGCTCCGGGACAGGGGAAAACATTCAGTACTTC. Filled out from reference TRBV7-8 and TRBJ2-4, the complete variable domain reads GAGVSQSPRYKVAKRGQDVALRCDPISGHVSLFWYQQALGQGPEFLTYFQNEAQLDKSGLPSDRFFAERPEGSVSTLKIQRTQQEDSAVYLCASSRSGTGENIQYFGAGTRLSVL.

V usage is TRBV9 and J usage is TRBJ2-2, with TRBD2 as a possible D gene (8 bases). The V gene lost 4 bases and the J gene lost 6 bases, with 19 bases spanning the gap. CDR3 length: 16 amino acids. CDR1 is SGDLS, CDR2 YYNGEE, per germline. The CDR3 DNA reads as TGTGCCAGCAGCCCCAGGGGGATAGCGGGATCCGGGGAGCTGTTTTTT. This sequence encodes CASSPRGIAGSGELFF.

This clone was observed once. The V and J genes are TRBV18 and TRBJ2-1, with 10 bases that match TRBD1. Germline CDR1 KGHSH, CDR2 LQKENI. The CDR3 totals 13 residues. The ends lost 6 bases at V and 10 bases at J; junction bases unmatched: 6. CDR3 sequence (DNA): TGTGCCAGCTCCTACGGACAGGGGGGAGAGCAGTTCTTC. This codes for CASSYGQGGEQFF.

J is TRBJ1-1 and V is TRBV10-2, with 8 bases matching TRBD1. CDR1 WSHSY and CDR2 SAAADI come from the germline V gene. The CDR3 loop spans 16 amino acids. V shed 3 bases, J shed 5 bases, and the junction held 11 bases outside the gene matches. Here the CDR3 DNA reads TGCGCCAGCAGTGATTTTGGGCAGGGGGCGGGAACTGAAGCTTTCTTT. Translating it yields CASSDFGQGAGTEAFF.

This chain uses TRBV28 with TRBJ2-3; the D gene is possibly TRBD2 (6 bases). V lost 7 bases and J 3 bases, leaving 8 bases between the germline ends. The CDR3 loop spans 12 amino acids. The germline V gene has CDR1 MDHEN and CDR2 SYDVKM. CDR3 amino acids: CASTLATDTQYF. As DNA, the CDR3 is TGTGCCAGCACCCTAGCGACAGATACGCAGTATTTT. The full variable domain, in which reference TRBV28 and TRBJ2-3 provide the parts outside the CDR3, is DVKVTQSSRYLVKRTGEKVFLECVQDMDHENMFWYRQDPGLGLRLIYFSYDVKMKEKGDIPEGYSVSREKKERFSLILESASTNQTSMYLCASTLATDTQYFGPGTRLTVL.

V and J are TRBV5-4 and TRBJ2-7; 10 bases fit TRBD2. Germline V CDR1 and CDR2: SGHNT, YYREEE (reference sequence). CDR3 length: 16 residues. The junction had 9 bases not matched to a gene; V was cut back by 4 bases and J by 2 bases. CDR3 DNA: TGTGCCAGCAGCCCCAACCCCGGGACTAGCGCCTACGAGCAGTACTTC. As protein: CASSPNPGTSAYEQYF.

In this sample, this clone turned up once. The rearrangement links TRBV7-2 to TRBJ2-1; D is undetermined. Trimming pared 4 bases from V and 8 bases from J, leaving 9 bases between. The CDR3 spans 12 residues. Germline V gene sequence: CDR1 SGHTA, CDR2 FQGNSA. The CDR3 DNA reads TGTGCCAGCAGCTCTCGGAGCGATGAGCAGTTCTTC. Its protein product is CASSSRSDEQFF.